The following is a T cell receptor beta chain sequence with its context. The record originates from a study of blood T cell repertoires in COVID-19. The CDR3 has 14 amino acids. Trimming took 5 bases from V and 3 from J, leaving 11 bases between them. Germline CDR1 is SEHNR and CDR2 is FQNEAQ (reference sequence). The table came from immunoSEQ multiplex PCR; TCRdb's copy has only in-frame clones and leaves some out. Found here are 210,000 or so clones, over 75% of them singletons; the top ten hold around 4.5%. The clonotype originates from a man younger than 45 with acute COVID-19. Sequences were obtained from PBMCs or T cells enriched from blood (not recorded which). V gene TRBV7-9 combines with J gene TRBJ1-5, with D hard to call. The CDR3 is CASSRTETNQPQHF. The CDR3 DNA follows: TGTGCCAGCAGCCGTACAGAAACCAATCAGCCCCAGCATTTT.